Each of the 11 T cell receptor beta chains below was sequenced from the same sample in a study of blood T cell repertoires in COVID-19. Sequenced by immunoSEQ multiplex PCR; TCRdb stores in-frame clones only, minus some. Of approximately 210,000 clones detected, around four fifths appear once; the ten largest clones hold approximately 0.99%. Sequencing input: peripheral blood. The receptor set was obtained from a man aged 55 to 70 with COVID-19, enrolled during active disease.

For this clone: Germline and junction disagree at one end, which may indicate a read error. The chain couples TRBV7-9 to TRBJ2-7, with TRBD1 identical over 8 bases. CDR3 length: 14 amino acids. Germline CDR1 SEHNR, CDR2 FQNEAQ (reference sequence). The CDR3 protein is CASTLGQGSYEQYF. The CDR3 region has the DNA TGTGCCAGCACCTTAGGACAGGGCTCCTACGAGCAGTACTTC.

This sequence joins TRBV18 and TRBJ1-5; 10 bases fit TRBD1. Germline loops: CDR1 KGHSH, CDR2 LQKENI. This CDR3 comprises 17 residues. Trimming removed 3 bases from V and 0 bases from J; junction bases left unmatched: 5. The CDR3 nucleotides are TGTGCCAGCTCACCCGACAGGGGGCACGGTAGCAATCAGCCCCAGCATTTT. It yields the protein CASSPDRGHGSNQPQHF.

V usage is TRBV10-3 and J usage is TRBJ2-5, with D possibly being TRBD1 (5 bases). Germline V gene sequence: CDR1 ENHRY, CDR2 SYGVKD. Trimming took off 9 bases at V and 3 bases at J, with 8 bases between the two ends. This CDR3 is 11 amino acids long. The chain's CDR3 is CAIKGEETQYF. As DNA, the CDR3 is TGTGCCATAAAAGGGGAAGAGACCCAGTACTTC.

This chain connects TRBV5-1 to TRBJ2-1; D is perhaps TRBD1 (5 bases). The CDR3 sequence is 13 residues long. V lost 1 base and J lost 6, with 8 bases in between. The germline V gene has CDR1 SGHRS and CDR2 YFSETQ. CDR3 DNA: TGCGCCAGCAGCTTGAGGGGCTCCAATGAGCAGTTCTTC. Translation gives CASSLRGSNEQFF.

This clone turned up a few times. The chain employs TRBV10-3 and TRBJ1-1, with TRBD1 identical over 9 bases. The CDR3 has 14 residues. V lost 2 bases, J lost 8 bases, and 6 bases stayed unmatched. CDR1 is ENHRY and CDR2 is SYGVKD in the germline V gene. The CDR3 sequence is CAISEPDRGWEAFF. The CDR3 DNA is TGTGCCATCAGTGAGCCGGACAGGGGCTGGGAAGCTTTCTTT.

The chain couples TRBV7-8 to TRBJ2-7, with TRBD1 matching over 9 bases. CDR1 SGHVS and CDR2 FQNEAQ come from the germline V gene. V dropped 6 bases and J dropped 4; count of bases not matched to a gene: 16. The CDR3 spans 17 residues. The CDR3 sequence: CASSELSQRQGEYEQYF. The CDR3 nucleotides are TGTGCCAGCAGTGAGCTTAGCCAGAGACAGGGGGAATACGAGCAGTACTTC.

The J gene is TRBJ1-1, the V gene TRBV12-3 or TRBV12-4, with TRBD1 as a possible D gene (5 bases). The CDR3 is 13 amino acids. Trimming stripped 7 bases from V and 4 bases from J, with 13 bases between. The chain's CDR3 is CASMLTGGTEAFF. DNA for the CDR3: TGTGCCAGCATGCTCACCGGGGGCACTGAAGCTTTCTTT.

The rearrangement uses TRBV19 and TRBJ2-2; D is uncertain. The ends were cut back, 6 bases at V and 3 bases at J, with 11 bases in the middle. The CDR3 extends over 14 amino acids. Germline CDR1 and CDR2: LNHDA and SQIVND (reference sequence). The CDR3 bases are TGTGCCAGTAGACGGGTGACGGACACCGGGGAGCTGTTTTTT. Its translation is CASRRVTDTGELFF.

This clone was seen just once. The chain has TRBV5-1 and TRBJ1-5, with D possibly TRBD1 on 5 matching bases. The CDR3 has 15 amino acids. V lost 2 bases and J 4 bases, leaving 13 bases between the germline ends. The germline V gene has CDR1 SGHRS and CDR2 YFSETQ. CDR3 protein: CASSLEGVANQPQHF. The CDR3 DNA reads as TGCGCCAGCAGCTTAGAAGGGGTCGCTAATCAGCCCCAGCATTTT.

Written as DNA, the CDR3 is TGTGCCAGCAGCCGCCGTCAAGCGGGAGGGCCCTACGAGCAGTACTTC. This gives the protein CASSRRQAGGPYEQYF. The chain is built from TRBV3-1 (or the pseudogene TRBV3-2) and TRBJ2-7, with 10 bases that match TRBD2. The CDR3 runs 16 residues. The V gene end was trimmed by 4 bases and the J gene end by 2 bases; junction bases not matched to a gene: 8. Germline V gives CDR1 LGHDT, CDR2 YNNKEL (reference sequence).

The chain links TRBV28 to TRBJ2-1; 12 nucleotides align to TRBD2. Germline CDR1 and CDR2: MDHEN and SYDVKM. This CDR3 region has 18 residues. V gave up 1 base and J gave up 6 bases; unmatched junction bases: 10. The CDR3 coding sequence is TGTGCCAGCAGTTTATTCCCTAGCGGGAGGGCCTGGGGCAATGAGCAGTTCTTC. Encoded protein: CASSLFPSGRAWGNEQFF.